This T cell receptor (beta chain) was captured in a study of blood T cells in healthy people across ages. The use of a sample-barcoded 5' primer and a J-beta primer mix characterized a second PCR of about 7 to 12 cycles. A template-switch adaptor that had 12 random nucleotides put a tag on each cDNA molecule. One entry per CDR3 protein results from TCRdb running MiXCR on the 5' RACE reads. The sample consists of about 1.5 million distinct CDR3 sequences, less than 45% of them appearing once. Broader study findings: Older age coincided with a roughly linear decline in TCR beta diversity per million T cells.

The length of the CDR3 is 16 residues. Trimming took off 6 bases at V and 0 bases at J, with 15 bases between the two ends. Germline CDR1 reads SGHAT; CDR2 reads FQNNGV. As to this clonotype: The target antigen is unknown.

The specimen sequenced was blood. The clonotype originates from a woman aged 18-35 years in good health. V and J are TRBV11-2 and TRBJ2-1; D uncertain. The CDR3 spells CASRPVQTYSYNEQFF. CDR3 in DNA: TGTGCCAGCAGACCTGTTCAGACCTACTCCTACAATGAGCAGTTCTTC.